A single sample is the source of the 7 T cell receptor beta chains below, sequenced in a study of siplizumab effects on memory and regulatory T cells. Repertoires were generated with immunoSEQ multiplex PCR, while TCRdb's copy carries only in-frame clones and drops some. The sample shows approximately 120,000 clones, about 91% of them seen only once. Sequencing was done on a sample of Tregs sorted from blood. The receptors were gathered from a human donor in good health.

The gene calls are TRBV6-1 and TRBJ2-7; 9 bases map to TRBD2. CDR1 and CDR2 (germline): MNHNS, SASEGT. The CDR3 runs 14 residues. V trimming: 6 bases; J trimming: 5 bases; junction bases outside the gene matches: 8. The CDR3 spells CASRGVAGDHEQYF. The CDR3, as DNA: TGTGCCAGCAGAGGGGTAGCGGGAGACCACGAGCAGTACTTC.

The chain links TRBV12-5 to TRBJ2-7; 8 bases line up with TRBD1. In germline, CDR1 is LGHNT, CDR2 FRNRAP. V lost 4 bases to trimming and J lost 0 bases; unmatched junction nucleotides: 5. The CDR3 is 15 residues long. The CDR3 here is CASGYDRGYSYEQYF. The CDR3 DNA is TGTGCTAGTGGTTACGACAGGGGATACTCCTACGAGCAGTACTTC.

This clone was seen a handful of times. In the same sample, other DNA sequences code for this CDR3. V is TRBV7-9 and J is TRBJ1-3; D is uncertain. V was clipped by 1 base and J by 4 bases, with 2 bases between them. CDR1 and CDR2 from the germline V gene are SEHNR and FQNEAQ (reference sequence). The CDR3 is made up of 12 amino acids. The CDR3: CASSLDGNTIYF. For the CDR3, the DNA is TGTGCCAGCAGCTTAGACGGAAACACCATATATTTT. The variable domain in full, with the rest retrieved from reference TRBV7-9 and TRBJ1-3, is DTGVSQNPRHKITKRGQNVTFRCDPISEHNRLYWYRQTLGQGPEFLTYFQNEAQLEKSRLLSDRFSAERPKGSFSTLEIQRTEQGDSAMYLCASSLDGNTIYFGEGSWLTVV.

The chain uses TRBV10-3 and TRBJ2-1, with 7 bases lining up with TRBD2. Trimming removed 3 bases from V and 4 bases from J; junction bases left unmatched: 3. The CDR3 has 14 residues. Germline assignment: CDR1 ENHRY and CDR2 SYGVKD. CDR3 bases: TGTGCCATCAGTGACGGGACTAAATACAATGAGCAGTTCTTC. As protein: CAISDGTKYNEQFF.

J is TRBJ1-2 and V is TRBV19; no reliable D call. Germline V gene sequence: CDR1 LNHDA, CDR2 SQIVND (reference sequence). The CDR3 is 13 amino acids. V was cut by 3 bases and J by 4 bases, with 9 bases left in between. CDR3 DNA: TGTGCCAGTAGTATTGTTCCCTCCTATGGCTACACCTTC. This gives the protein CASSIVPSYGYTF.

The chain couples TRBV7-2 to TRBJ2-1, with 16 bases identical to TRBD2. V lost 3 bases, J lost 9 bases, and 5 bases stayed unmatched. Germline lookup yields CDR1 SGHTA and CDR2 FQGNSA. The CDR3 contains 16 residues. The CDR3 is CASSFPGLAGGREQFF. In DNA, the CDR3 is TGTGCCAGCAGCTTCCCGGGACTAGCGGGAGGGCGTGAGCAGTTCTTC.

The chain combines TRBV15 with TRBJ2-1; 9 nucleotides match TRBD2. The V gene end was trimmed by 8 bases and the J gene end by 7 bases; junction bases not matched to a gene: 12. CDR1 is LNHNV and CDR2 is YYDKDF in the germline V gene (reference sequence). The CDR3 extends over 15 amino acids. This CDR3 reads CATWTSSGIGNEQFF. CDR3 DNA: TGTGCCACCTGGACTTCTAGCGGGATAGGTAATGAGCAGTTCTTC.